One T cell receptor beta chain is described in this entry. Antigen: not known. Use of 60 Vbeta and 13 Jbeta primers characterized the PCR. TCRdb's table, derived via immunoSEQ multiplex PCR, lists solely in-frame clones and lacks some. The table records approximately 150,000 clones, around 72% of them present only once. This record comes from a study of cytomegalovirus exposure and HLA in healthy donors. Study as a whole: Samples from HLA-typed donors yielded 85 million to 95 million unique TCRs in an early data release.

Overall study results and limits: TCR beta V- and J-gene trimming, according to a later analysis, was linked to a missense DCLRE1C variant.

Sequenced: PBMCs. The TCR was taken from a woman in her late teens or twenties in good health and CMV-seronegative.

The DNA of the CDR3 is TGTGCCAGCACCTTTACGGGGACAGATACGCAGTATTTT. Protein: CASTFTGTDTQYF. V usage is TRBV6-5 and J usage is TRBJ2-3; D is perhaps TRBD2 (5 bases). This CDR3 region has 13 residues. The V gene's germline CDR1 is MNHEY and CDR2 SVGAGI. V lost 7 bases to trimming and J lost 3 bases, with 11 bases between them.